The 7 T cell receptor beta chains below all came from one sample that was sequenced in a study of response to subunit inactivated influenza vaccine. TCRdb used MiXCR to reprocess the RT-PCR reads, holding one entry per CDR3 protein. The repertoire holds 500,000 to 700,000 distinct CDR3 sequences, with approximately 22% as singletons. These data also formed part of another study, on T cells expressing NK-cell markers. This second study says: Production of TCR beta cDNA relied on 5'RACE template switching with UMIs.

This sample comprised CD4+ T cells sorted from PBMCs, obtained 11 to 12 days after vaccination. The receptors originated from a man aged 45-65 years who received an inactivated influenza vaccine.

This clonotype has a handful of counts. The chain couples TRBV5-1 to TRBJ2-1, with 7 bases identical to TRBD2. The V segment lost 6 bases and the J segment 5 bases; nucleotides outside the gene matches: 11. CDR3 length equals 15 residues. The germline V gene encodes CDR1 SGHRS and CDR2 YFSETQ. CDR3 in DNA: TGCGCCAGCACCCTCAACCGGGACTACAACAATGAGCAGTTCTTC. Its translation: CASTLNRDYNNEQFF.

The chain recombines TRBV7-9 with TRBJ2-6; TRBD1 agrees at 9 bases. The CDR3 has 17 amino acids. With V trimmed by 5 bases and J by 4 bases, 9 bases remained unmatched. Germline CDR1 SEHNR, CDR2 FQNEAQ (reference sequence). For the CDR3, the DNA is TGTGCCAGCAGCCCGGGACAGGGTCGAGAAGGGGCCAACGTCCTGACTTTC. Its translation: CASSPGQGREGANVLTF. The variable domain in full, with the rest retrieved from reference TRBV7-9 and TRBJ2-6, is DTGVSQNPRHKITKRGQNVTFRCDPISEHNRLYWYRQTLGQGPEFLTYFQNEAQLEKSRLLSDRFSAERPKGSFSTLEIQRTEQGDSAMYLCASSPGQGREGANVLTFGAGSRLTVL.

This clonotype was counted only a few times. The chain carries TRBV28 and TRBJ2-2, with 11 bases that match TRBD1. Trimming removed 8 bases from V and 5 bases from J; junction bases left unmatched: 4. Germline-derived CDR1 and CDR2 are MDHEN and SYDVKM. The length of the CDR3 is 14 residues. CDR3 sequence: CASSGQGVTGELFF. CDR3 coding DNA: TGTGCCAGCTCGGGACAGGGGGTAACCGGGGAGCTGTTTTTT.

This clonotype was detected only a few times. The chain has TRBV10-3 and TRBJ2-2, with D unresolved. V gave up 7 bases and J gave up 0 bases, with 9 bases separating them. The CDR3 extends over 14 amino acids. Germline values: CDR1 ENHRY, CDR2 SYGVKD. In DNA, the CDR3 is TGTGCCATCACCGCCAGTACGAACACCGGGGAGCTGTTTTTT. Residues: CAITASTNTGELFF.

This clonotype was seen a few times. The rearrangement links TRBV7-2 to TRBJ2-3; 9 bases fit TRBD2. CDR3 length: 14 residues. The V and J ends lost 6 bases and 4 bases, in that order; junction bases with no gene match: 5. The germline CDR1 and CDR2 sequences are SGHTA and FQGNSA. DNA of the CDR3: TGTGCCAGCAGGAACATAGCGGGAGCAGATACGCAGTATTTT. Translation: CASRNIAGADTQYF.

This clonotype was counted ten times or more. The chain links TRBV3-1 to TRBJ2-7; the match to TRBD2 covers 12 bases. CDR1 is LGHDT, CDR2 YNNKEL, per germline (reference sequence). CDR3 length: 15 amino acids. Trimming at V came to 0 bases and at J to 5 bases, leaving 2 bases not matched to a gene. For the CDR3, the DNA is TGTGCCAGCAGCCAAGAGCGACTAGCGGGAGACGAGCAGTACTTC. Encoded protein: CASSQERLAGDEQYF.

This clonotype was recorded many times. V is TRBV28 and J is TRBJ1-5; D remains unclear. V lost 1 base and J 6 bases, leaving 10 bases between the germline ends. Germline lookup yields CDR1 MDHEN and CDR2 SYDVKM. The CDR3 covers 14 residues. DNA of the CDR3: TGTGCCAGCAGTTTATCCCTCGGATTTCAGCCCCAGCATTTT. It specifies CASSLSLGFQPQHF.